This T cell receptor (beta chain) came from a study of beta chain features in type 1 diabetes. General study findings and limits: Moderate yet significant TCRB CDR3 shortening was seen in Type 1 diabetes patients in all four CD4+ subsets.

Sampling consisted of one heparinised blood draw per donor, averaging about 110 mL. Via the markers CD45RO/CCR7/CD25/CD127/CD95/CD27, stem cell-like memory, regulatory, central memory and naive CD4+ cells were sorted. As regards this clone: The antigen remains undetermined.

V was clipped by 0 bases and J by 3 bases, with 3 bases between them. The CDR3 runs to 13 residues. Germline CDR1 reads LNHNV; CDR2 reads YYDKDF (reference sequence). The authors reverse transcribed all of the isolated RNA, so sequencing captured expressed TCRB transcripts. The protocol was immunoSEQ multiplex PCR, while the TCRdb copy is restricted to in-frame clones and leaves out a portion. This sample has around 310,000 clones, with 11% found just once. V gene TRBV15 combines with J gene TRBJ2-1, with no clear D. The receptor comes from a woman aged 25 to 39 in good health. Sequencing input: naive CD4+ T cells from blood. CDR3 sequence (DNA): TGTGCCACCAGCAGAGACGGCTACAATGAGCAGTTCTTC. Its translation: CATSRDGYNEQFF.